The text below deals with one T cell receptor (beta chain). Antigen: not known. The CDR3 is 15 residues long. The germline CDR1 and CDR2 sequences are MGHRA and YSYEKL. V trimming: 2 bases; J trimming: 6 bases; junction bases outside the gene matches: 5. This entry belongs to a study of T cell responses to AZD1222 COVID-19 vaccine. General study findings and limits: The study identified only six AZD1222 recipients as seropositive at baseline. A reported finding is that nearly half of spike-specific TCRs target unmutated variant regions. Possibly, clonal diversity was underestimated; donors were largely white British and included more females.

The method was immunoSEQ multiplex PCR; TCRdb's version includes in-frame clones alone and lacks a portion of them. The data show roughly 150,000 clones, approximately 88% seen once. V and J are TRBV4-1 and TRBJ1-4; 8 positions match TRBD1. This sequence originates from an adult in good health. Sample: peripheral blood, taken on day 0 of MenACWY control vaccination. Here the CDR3 DNA reads TGCGCCAGCAGCCAACCCGGGACAGGCCATGAAAAACTGTTTTTT. Translating it yields CASSQPGTGHEKLFF.